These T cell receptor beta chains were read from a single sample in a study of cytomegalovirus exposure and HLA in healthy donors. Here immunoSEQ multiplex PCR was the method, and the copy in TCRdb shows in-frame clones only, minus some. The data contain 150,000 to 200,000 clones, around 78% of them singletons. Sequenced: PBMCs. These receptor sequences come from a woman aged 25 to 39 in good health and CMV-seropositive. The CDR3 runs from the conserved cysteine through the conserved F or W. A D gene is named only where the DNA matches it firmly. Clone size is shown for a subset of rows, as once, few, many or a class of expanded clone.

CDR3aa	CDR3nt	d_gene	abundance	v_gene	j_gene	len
CASSLSLNYGYTF	TGTGCCAGCAGTTTGTCCCTTAACTATGGCTACACCTTC	-	-	TRBV28	TRBJ1-2	13
CASSSPGQGRGTTSSYEQYF	TGTGCCAGCAGTTCGCCCGGACAGGGGAGAGGAACTACCTCCTCCTACGAGCAGTACTTC	TRBD1	-	TRBV28	TRBJ2-7	20
CASSLRDRGIEGYTF	TGTGCCAGCAGCTTAAGGGACAGGGGGATCGAGGGCTACACCTTC	TRBD1	-	TRBV7-2	TRBJ1-2	15
CASSGKGLAGANVLTF	TGTGCCAGCAGCGGAAAAGGACTTGCTGGGGCCAACGTCCTGACTTTC	-	-	TRBV9	TRBJ2-6	16
CASSSTTMGARTGELFF	TGCGCCAGCAGCTCAACTACGATGGGGGCGCGAACCGGGGAGCTGTTTTTT	-	-	TRBV5-5	TRBJ2-2	17
CASSQEGSGGIPHNEQFF	TGCGCCAGCAGCCAAGAAGGGAGCGGGGGGATCCCCCACAATGAGCAGTTCTTC	TRBD2	-	TRBV4-3	TRBJ2-1	18
CASSYSGGAGYGYTF	TGTGCCAGCAGTTACTCCGGAGGGGCGGGCTATGGCTACACCTTC	-	-	TRBV6-5	TRBJ1-2	15
CASSIGLAGETQYF	TGTGCCAGTAGTATAGGACTAGCGGGAGAGACCCAGTACTTC	TRBD2	-	TRBV19	TRBJ2-5	14
CASSEAGTRVAAF	TGTGCCAGCAGTGAAGCGGGTACGAGGGTGGCAGCCTTC	-	-	TRBV2	TRBJ1-2	13
CASSPLPPTGIYEQYF	TGTGCCAGCTCACCTTTACCACCGACGGGGATCTACGAGCAGTACTTC	-	few	TRBV18	TRBJ2-7	16
CASSLSGNTIYF	TGTGCCAGCAGCCTCTCTGGAAACACCATATATTTT	-	-	TRBV2	TRBJ1-3	12
CASSLQGNTEAFF	TGTGCCAGCAGTTTACAGGGAAACACTGAAGCTTTCTTT	-	-	TRBV2	TRBJ1-1	13
CASSFGGIDYGYTF	TGTGCCAGCAGTTTCGGGGGAATCGACTATGGCTACACCTTC	-	few	TRBV28	TRBJ1-2	14
CASSSRQGSPWETQYF	TGTGCCAGCAGCTCACGACAGGGGTCCCCTTGGGAGACCCAGTACTTC	TRBD1	once	TRBV7-2	TRBJ2-5	16
CATSGAGRGSTDTQYF	TGTGCCACCAGCGGGGCGGGGCGGGGGAGCACAGATACGCAGTATTTT	TRBD2	-	TRBV15	TRBJ2-3	16
CASSSTDRGVYGYTF	TGCGCCAGCAGCTCCACCGACAGGGGAGTCTATGGCTACACCTTC	TRBD1	-	TRBV5-1	TRBJ1-2	15